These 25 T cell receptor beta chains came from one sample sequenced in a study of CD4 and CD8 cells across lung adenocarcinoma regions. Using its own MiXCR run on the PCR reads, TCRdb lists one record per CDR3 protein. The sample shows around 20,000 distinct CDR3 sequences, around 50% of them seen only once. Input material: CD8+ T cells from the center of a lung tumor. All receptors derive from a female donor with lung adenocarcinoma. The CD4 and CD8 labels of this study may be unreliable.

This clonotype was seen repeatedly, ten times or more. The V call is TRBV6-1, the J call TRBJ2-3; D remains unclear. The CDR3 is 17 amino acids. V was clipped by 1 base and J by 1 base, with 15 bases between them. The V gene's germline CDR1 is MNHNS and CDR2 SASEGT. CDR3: CASSEGVAALRTDTQYF. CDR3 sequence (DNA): TGTGCCAGCAGTGAAGGGGTGGCGGCGCTCCGCACAGATACGCAGTATTTT.

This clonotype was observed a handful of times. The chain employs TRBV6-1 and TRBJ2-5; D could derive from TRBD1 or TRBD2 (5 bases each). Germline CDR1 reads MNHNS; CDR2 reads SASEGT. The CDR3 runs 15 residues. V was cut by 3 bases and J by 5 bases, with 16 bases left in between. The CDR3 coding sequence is TGTGCCAGCAGTGAGGGGACGTTAGAAAGGGAGACCCAGTACTTC. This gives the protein CASSEGTLERETQYF.

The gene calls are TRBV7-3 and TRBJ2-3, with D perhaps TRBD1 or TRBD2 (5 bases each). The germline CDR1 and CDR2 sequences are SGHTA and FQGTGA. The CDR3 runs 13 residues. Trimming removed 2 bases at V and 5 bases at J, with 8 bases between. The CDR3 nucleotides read TGTGCCAGCAGCTTATGGGGGATAGATACGCAGTATTTT. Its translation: CASSLWGIDTQYF.

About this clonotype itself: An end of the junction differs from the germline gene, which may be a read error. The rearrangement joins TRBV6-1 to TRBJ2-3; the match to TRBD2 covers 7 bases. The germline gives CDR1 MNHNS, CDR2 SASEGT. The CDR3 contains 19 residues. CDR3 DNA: TGTGCCAGCAGGGAGCCGGGCCTTCCGGGGCCGGGAGGAGAGCGTACGCAGTATTTC. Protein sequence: CASREPGLPGPGGERTQYF.

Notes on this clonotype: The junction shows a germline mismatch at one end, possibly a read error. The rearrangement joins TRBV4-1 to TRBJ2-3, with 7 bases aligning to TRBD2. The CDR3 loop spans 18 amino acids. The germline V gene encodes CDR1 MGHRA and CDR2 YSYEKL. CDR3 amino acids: CASSQEGGGGRGTDTQYF. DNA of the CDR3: TGCGCCAGCAGCCAAGAGGGGGGGGGGGGGAGAGGCACAGATACGCAGTATTTC.

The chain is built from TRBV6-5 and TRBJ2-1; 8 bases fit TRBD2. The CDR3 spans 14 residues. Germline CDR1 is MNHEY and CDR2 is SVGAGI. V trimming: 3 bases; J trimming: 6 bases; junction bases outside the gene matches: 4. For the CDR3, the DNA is TGTGCCAGCAGTTATACTAGCGGTTCCAATGAGCAGTTCTTC. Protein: CASSYTSGSNEQFF.

In DNA form, the CDR3 reads TGTGCCAGCAGTTCCCTCCCTACAGGGGACACTGAAGCTTTCTTT. Its protein is CASSSLPTGDTEAFF. The chain employs TRBV6-5 and TRBJ1-1; 7 nucleotides match TRBD1. This CDR3 contains 15 residues. Germline V gene data show CDR1 as MNHEY and CDR2 as SVGAGI. V was pared by 4 bases and J by 3 bases, with 8 bases of the junction left unmatched.

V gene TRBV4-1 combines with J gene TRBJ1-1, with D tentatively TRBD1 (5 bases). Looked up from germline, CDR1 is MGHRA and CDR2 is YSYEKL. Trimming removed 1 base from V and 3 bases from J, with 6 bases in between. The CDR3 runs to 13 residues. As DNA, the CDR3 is TGCGCCAGCAGCCAAGTAGGGGACACTGAAGCTTTCTTT. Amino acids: CASSQVGDTEAFF.

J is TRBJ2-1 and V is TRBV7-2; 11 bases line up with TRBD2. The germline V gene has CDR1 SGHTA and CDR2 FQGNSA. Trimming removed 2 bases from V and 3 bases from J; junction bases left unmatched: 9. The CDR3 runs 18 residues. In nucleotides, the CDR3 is TGTGCCAGCAGCTTAAGGGTCACTAGCGGGAGATTCTACAATGAGCAGTTCTTC. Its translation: CASSLRVTSGRFYNEQFF.

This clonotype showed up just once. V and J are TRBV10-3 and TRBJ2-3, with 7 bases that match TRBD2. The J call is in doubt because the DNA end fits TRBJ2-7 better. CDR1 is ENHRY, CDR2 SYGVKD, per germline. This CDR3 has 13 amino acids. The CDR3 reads CATGEGAGDTQYF. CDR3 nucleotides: TGTGCCACCGGGGAGGGAGCAGGAGATACGCAGTACTTC.

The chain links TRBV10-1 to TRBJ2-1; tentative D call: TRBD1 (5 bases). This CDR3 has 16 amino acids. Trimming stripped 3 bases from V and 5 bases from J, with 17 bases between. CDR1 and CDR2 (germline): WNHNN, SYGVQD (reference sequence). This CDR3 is CASSDVGQGFDNEQFF. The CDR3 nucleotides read TGCGCCAGCAGTGATGTAGGGCAGGGTTTCGACAATGAGCAGTTCTTC.

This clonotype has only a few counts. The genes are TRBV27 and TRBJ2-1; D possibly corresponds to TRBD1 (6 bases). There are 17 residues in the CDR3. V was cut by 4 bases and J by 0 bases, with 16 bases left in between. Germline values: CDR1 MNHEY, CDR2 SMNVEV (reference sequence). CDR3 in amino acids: CASSSGAGPISYNEQFF. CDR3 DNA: TGTGCCAGCAGTTCAGGGGCAGGGCCGATCTCCTACAATGAGCAGTTCTTC.

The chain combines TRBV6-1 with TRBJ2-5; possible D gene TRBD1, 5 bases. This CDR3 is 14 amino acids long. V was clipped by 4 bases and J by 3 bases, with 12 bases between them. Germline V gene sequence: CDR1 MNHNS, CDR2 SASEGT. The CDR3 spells CASSALVREETQYF. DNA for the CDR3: TGTGCCAGCAGTGCCTTGGTCAGGGAAGAGACCCAGTACTTC.

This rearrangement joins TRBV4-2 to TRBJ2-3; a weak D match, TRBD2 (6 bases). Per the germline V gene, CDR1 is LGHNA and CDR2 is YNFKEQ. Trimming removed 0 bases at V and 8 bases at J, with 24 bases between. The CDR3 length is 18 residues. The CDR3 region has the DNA TGTGCCAGCAGCCAAGATAAGGAAGGGGCGGGGAGGACGAGTACGCAGTATTTT. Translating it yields CASSQDKEGAGRTSTQYF.

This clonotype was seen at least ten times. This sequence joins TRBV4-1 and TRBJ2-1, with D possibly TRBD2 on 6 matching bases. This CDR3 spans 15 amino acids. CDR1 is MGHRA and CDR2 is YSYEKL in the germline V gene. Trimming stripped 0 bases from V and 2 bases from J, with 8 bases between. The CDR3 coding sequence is TGCGCCAGCAGCCAAGACGGCGGGACCTACAATGAGCAGTTCTTC. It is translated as CASSQDGGTYNEQFF.

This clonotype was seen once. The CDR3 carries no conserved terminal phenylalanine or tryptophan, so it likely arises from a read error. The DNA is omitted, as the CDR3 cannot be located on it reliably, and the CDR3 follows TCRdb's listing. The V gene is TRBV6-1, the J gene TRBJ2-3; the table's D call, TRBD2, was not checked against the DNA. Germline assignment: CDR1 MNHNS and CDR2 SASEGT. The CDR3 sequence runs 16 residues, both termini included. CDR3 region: CASSEDGGGATATQNS.

The CDR3 nucleotides are TGTGCCAGCAGTTTATCTGGTTGGAACTATGGCTACACCTTC. It translates to CASSLSGWNYGYTF. The rearrangement links TRBV27 to TRBJ1-2; D is unclear. The CDR3 sequence is 14 residues long. V shed 0 bases and J shed 2 bases, with 7 bases lying between them. The V gene's germline CDR1 is MNHEY and CDR2 SMNVEV (reference sequence).

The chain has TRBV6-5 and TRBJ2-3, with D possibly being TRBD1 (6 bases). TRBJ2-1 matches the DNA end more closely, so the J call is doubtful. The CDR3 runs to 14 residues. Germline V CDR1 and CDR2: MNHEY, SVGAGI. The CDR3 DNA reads TGTGCCAGCAGATTCCTCTCGGGGACAATGGAGCAGTTCTTC. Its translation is CASRFLSGTMEQFF.

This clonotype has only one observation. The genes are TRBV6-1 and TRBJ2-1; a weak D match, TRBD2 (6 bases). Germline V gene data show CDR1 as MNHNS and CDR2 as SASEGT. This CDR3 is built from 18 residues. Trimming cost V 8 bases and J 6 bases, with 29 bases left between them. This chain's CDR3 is CASYSAGSGTRRSNEQFF. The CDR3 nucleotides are TGTGCCAGCTACAGTGCAGGGTCCGGGACTCGAAGAAGCAATGAGCAGTTCTTC.

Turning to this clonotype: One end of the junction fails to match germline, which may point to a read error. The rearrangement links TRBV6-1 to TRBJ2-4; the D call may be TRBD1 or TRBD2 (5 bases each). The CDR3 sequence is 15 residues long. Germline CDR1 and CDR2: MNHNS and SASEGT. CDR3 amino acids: CASSEGLGAKDIQYF. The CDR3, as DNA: TGTGCCAGCAGTGAGGGGCTGGGAGCCAAAGACATTCAGTACTTC.

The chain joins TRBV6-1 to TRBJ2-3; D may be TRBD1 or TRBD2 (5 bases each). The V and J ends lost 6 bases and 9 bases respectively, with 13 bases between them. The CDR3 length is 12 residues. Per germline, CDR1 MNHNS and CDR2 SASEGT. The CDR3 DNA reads TGTGCCAGCAGCGCTCGCTGGGACACGCAGTATTTT. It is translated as CASSARWDTQYF.

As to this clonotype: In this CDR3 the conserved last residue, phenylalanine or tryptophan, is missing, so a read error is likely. CDR3 bases: TGTGCCAGCACCACGCCTGCGGAAATATCCTACGAGCAGTACTTA. It specifies CASTTPAEISYEQYL. The chain carries TRBV27 and TRBJ2-1, with D uncertain. The end of the DNA aligns better with TRBJ2-7, so the J call may be wrong. CDR1 and CDR2 from the germline V gene are MNHEY and SMNVEV (reference sequence). This CDR3 has 15 residues.

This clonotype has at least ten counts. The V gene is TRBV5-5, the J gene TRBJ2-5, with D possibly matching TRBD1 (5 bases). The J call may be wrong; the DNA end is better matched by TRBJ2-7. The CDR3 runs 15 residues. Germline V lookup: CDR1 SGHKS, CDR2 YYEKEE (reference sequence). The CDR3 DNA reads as TGTGCCAGCAGCTTGGAGCGACAGTTTCATACCGAGCAGTACGTC. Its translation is CASSLERQFHTEQYV.

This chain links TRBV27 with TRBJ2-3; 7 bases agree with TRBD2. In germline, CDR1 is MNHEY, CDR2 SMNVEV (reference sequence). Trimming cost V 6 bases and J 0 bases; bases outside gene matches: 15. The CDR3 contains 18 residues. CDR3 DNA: TGTGCCAGCAGCGGGGCGGGAGTGGAAGGGAGGAGCACAGATACGCAGTATTTT. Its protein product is CASSGAGVEGRSTDTQYF.

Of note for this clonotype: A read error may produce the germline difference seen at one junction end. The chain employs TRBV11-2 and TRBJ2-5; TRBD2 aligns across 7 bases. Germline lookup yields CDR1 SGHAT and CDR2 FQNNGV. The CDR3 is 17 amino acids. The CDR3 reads CASSVGPGGSGTETQYF. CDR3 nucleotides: TGTGCCAGCAGCGTGGGGCCTGGCGGGAGTGGCACAGAGACCCAGTATTTC.